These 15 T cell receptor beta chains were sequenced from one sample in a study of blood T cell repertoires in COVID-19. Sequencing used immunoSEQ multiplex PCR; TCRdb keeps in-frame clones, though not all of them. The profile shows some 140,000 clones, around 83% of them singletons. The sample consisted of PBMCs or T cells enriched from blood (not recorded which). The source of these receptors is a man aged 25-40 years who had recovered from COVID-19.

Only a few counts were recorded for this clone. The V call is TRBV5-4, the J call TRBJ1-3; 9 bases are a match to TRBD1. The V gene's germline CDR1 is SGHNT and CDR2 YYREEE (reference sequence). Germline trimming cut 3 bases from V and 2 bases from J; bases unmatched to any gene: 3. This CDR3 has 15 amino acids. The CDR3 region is CASSSGQGAGNTIYF. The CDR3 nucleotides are TGTGCCAGCAGCTCGGGACAGGGAGCTGGAAACACCATATATTTT.

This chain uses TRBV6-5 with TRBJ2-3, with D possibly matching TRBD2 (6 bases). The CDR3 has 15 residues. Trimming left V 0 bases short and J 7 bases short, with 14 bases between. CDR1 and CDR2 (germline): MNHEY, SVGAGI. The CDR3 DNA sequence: TGTGCCAGCAGTTACTCTCGGGAGACGGGGAATACGCAGTATTTT. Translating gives CASSYSRETGNTQYF.

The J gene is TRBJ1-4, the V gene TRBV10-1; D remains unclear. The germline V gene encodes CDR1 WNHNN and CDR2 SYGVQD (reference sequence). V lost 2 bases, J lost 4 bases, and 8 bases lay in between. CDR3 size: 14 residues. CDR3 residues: CASSEGQINEKLFF. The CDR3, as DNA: TGCGCCAGCAGTGAGGGGCAGATTAATGAAAAACTGTTTTTT.

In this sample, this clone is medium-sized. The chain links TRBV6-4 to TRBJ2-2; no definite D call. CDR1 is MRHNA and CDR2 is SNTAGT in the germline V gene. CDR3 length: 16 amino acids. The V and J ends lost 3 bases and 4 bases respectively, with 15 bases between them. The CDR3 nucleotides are TGTGCCAGCAGTGAAGACGGCGGATCGGGCACCGGGGAGCTGTTTTTT. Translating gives CASSEDGGSGTGELFF.

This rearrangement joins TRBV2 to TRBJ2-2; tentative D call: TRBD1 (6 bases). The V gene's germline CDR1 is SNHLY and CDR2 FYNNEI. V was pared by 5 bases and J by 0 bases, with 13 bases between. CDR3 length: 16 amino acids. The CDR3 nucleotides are TGTGCCAGCAGTTACCAGGGGCTATCGAACACCGGGGAGCTGTTTTTT. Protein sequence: CASSYQGLSNTGELFF.

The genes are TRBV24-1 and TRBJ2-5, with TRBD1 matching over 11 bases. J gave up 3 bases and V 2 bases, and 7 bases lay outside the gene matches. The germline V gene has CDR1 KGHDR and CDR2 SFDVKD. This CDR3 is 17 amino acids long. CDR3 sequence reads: CATSDYAGTGGKETQYF. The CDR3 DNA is TGTGCCACCAGTGATTACGCCGGGACAGGGGGTAAAGAGACCCAGTACTTC.

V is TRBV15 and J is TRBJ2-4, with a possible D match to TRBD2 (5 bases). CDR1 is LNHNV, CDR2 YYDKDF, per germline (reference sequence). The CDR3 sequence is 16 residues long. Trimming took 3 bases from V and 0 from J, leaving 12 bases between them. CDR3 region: CATSSRDKKAKNIQYF. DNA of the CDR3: TGTGCCACCAGCAGCCGGGATAAAAAAGCCAAAAACATTCAGTACTTC.

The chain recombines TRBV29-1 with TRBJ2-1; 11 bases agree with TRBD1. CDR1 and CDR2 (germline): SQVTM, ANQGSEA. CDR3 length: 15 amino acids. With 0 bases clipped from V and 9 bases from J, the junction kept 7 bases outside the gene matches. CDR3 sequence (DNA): TGCAGCGTTGAAGATCGGGCAGGGACAGGGGGTGAGCAGTTCTTC. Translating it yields CSVEDRAGTGGEQFF.

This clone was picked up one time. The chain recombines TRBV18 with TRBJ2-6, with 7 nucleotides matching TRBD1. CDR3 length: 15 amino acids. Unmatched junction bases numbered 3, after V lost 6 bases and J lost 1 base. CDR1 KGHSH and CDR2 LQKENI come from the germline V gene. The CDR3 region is CASSLTGSGANVLTF. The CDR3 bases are TGTGCCAGCTCCTTGACAGGGTCTGGGGCCAACGTCCTGACTTTC.

CDR3 residues: CASSSLGSNEGYTF. The CDR3 bases are TGTGCCAGCTCGTCCCTAGGGAGTAACGAGGGCTACACCTTC. The chain couples TRBV18 to TRBJ1-2; D call uncertain. V gave up 6 bases and J gave up 8 bases, with 19 bases separating them. From germline, CDR1 is KGHSH and CDR2 LQKENI. This CDR3 comprises 14 residues.

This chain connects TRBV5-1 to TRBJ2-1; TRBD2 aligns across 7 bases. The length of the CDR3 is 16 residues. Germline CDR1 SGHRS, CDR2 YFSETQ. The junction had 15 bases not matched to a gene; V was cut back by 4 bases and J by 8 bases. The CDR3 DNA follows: TGCGCCAGCAGCGCTAGGTTTAGCGGGTTCGCGTATGAGCAGTTCTTC. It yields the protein CASSARFSGFAYEQFF.

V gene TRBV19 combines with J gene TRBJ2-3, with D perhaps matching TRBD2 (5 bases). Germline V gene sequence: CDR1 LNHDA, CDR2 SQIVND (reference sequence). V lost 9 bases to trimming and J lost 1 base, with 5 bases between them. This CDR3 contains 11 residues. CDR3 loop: CASGGTDTQYF. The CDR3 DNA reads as TGTGCCAGCGGGGGCACAGATACGCAGTATTTT.

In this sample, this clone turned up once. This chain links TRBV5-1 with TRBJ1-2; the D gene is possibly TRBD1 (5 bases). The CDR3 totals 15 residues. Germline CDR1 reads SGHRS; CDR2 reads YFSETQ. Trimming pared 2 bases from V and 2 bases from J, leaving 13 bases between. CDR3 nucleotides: TGCGCCAGCAGCTTAAATCAGGGTGGGAACTATGGCTACACCTTC. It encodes CASSLNQGGNYGYTF.

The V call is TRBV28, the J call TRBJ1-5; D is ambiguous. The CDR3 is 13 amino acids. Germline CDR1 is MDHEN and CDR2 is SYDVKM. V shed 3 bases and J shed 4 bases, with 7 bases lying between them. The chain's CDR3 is CASSFPPNQPQHF. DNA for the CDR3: TGTGCCAGCAGTTTTCCCCCAAATCAGCCCCAGCATTTT.

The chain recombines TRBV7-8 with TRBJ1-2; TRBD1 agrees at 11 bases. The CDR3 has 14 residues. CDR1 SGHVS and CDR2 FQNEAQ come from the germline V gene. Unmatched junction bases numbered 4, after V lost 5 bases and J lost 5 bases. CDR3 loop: CASSLGQGAYGYTF. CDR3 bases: TGTGCCAGCAGCCTAGGACAGGGGGCTTATGGCTACACCTTC.